This T cell receptor beta chain was sequenced during a study of T cells in localized non-small cell lung cancer. About this clone itself: Its antigen is currently unknown.

Generated by immunoSEQ multiplex PCR, the TCRdb table keeps only in-frame clones and is missing some. The sample consists of 70,000 to 95,000 clones, more than 75% of them appearing once. Germline V CDR1 and CDR2: LGHNA, YNFKEQ. The trim removed 1 base at V and 8 bases at J, leaving 17 bases unmatched. This CDR3 has 18 amino acids. Overall study findings and caveats: A denser population of T cells in blood accompanied longer overall survival. Investigators sequenced only a single tumor region, leaving heterogeneity possible. Adjacent lung held a median roughly 60 of the top 100 tumor clones. Uninvolved adjacent lung showed higher T cell clonality than tumor.

The sequence was collected from a woman aged 35-75 years with stage II squamous cell lung carcinoma. The material sequenced was PBMCs, taken before any cancer treatment. The chain couples TRBV4-2 to TRBJ2-1; 7 bases are shared with TRBD2. The DNA for the CDR3 is TGTGCCAGCAGCCAAGCCCTAGGCCAGCGGGGCGCCCTCGATGAGCAGTTCTTC. As protein: CASSQALGQRGALDEQFF.